This paragraph reports one T cell receptor beta chain. The sample originates from a study of blood T cell repertoires in COVID-19. At the level of the study: Acute and convalescent COVID-19 specimens originated in the United States, Italy and Spain.

Enrolled through a virtual design, the participants were between roughly 18 and 100 years of age and came from 24 US areas. CDR1 is KGHSH, CDR2 LQKENI, per germline. This CDR3 spans 14 amino acids. The V segment lost 3 bases and the J segment 6 bases; nucleotides outside the gene matches: 3. Produced via immunoSEQ multiplex PCR; TCRdb's table is partial and in-frame only. The repertoire holds approximately 130,000 clones, with 75% to 90% as singletons. Sequencing input: PBMCs or T cells enriched from blood (not recorded which). The chain is built from TRBV18 and TRBJ2-2; 8 nucleotides agree with TRBD1. The clonotype originates from a man in his thirties or forties who had recovered from COVID-19. Written as DNA, the CDR3 is TGTGCCAGCTCACCGACAGGGGTGGCCGGGGAGCTGTTTTTT. This gives the protein CASSPTGVAGELFF.